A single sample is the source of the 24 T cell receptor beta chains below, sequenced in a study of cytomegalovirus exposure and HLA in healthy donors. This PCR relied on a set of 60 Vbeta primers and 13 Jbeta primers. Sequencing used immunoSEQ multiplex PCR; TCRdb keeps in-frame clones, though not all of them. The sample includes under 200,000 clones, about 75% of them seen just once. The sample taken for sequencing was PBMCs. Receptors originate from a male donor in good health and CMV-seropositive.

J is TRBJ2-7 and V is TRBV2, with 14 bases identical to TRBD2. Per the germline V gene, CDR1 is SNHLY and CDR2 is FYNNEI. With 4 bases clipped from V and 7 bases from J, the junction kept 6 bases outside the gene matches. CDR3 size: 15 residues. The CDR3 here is CASSGGLAGVGEQYF. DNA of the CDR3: TGTGCCAGCAGTGGGGGACTAGCGGGGGTCGGGGAGCAGTACTTC. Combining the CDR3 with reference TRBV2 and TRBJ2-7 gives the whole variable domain EPEVTQTPSHQVTQMGQEVILRCVPISNHLYFYWYRQILGQKVEFLVSFYNNEISEKSEIFDDQFSVERPDGSNFTLKIRSTKLEDSAMYFCASSGGLAGVGEQYFGPGTRLTVT.

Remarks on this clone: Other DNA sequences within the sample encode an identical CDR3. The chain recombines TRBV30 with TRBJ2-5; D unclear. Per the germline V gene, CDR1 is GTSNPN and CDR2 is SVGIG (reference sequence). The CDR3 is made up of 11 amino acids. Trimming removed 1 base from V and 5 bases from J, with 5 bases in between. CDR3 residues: CAWSAGETQYF. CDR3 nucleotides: TGTGCCTGGAGTGCCGGGGAGACCCAGTACTTC.

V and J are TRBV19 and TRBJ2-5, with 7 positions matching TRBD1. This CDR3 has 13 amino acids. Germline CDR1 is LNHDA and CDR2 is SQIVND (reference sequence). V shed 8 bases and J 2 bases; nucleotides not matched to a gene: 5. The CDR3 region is CASSPGQQETQYF. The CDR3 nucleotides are TGTGCCAGTTCCCCGGGACAGCAAGAGACCCAGTACTTC.

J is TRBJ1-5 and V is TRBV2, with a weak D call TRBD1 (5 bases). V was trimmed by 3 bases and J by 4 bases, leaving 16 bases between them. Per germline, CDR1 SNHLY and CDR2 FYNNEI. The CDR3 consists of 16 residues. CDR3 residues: CASSDRDGGENQPQHF. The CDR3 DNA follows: TGTGCCAGCAGTGACCGGGACGGAGGGGAGAATCAGCCCCAGCATTTT.

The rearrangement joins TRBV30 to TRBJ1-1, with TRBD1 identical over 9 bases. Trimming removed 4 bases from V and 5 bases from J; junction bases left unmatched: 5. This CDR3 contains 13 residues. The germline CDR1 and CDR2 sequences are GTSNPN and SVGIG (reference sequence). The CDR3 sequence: CAWKRDRETEAFF. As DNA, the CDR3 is TGTGCCTGGAAAAGGGACAGGGAGACTGAAGCTTTCTTT.

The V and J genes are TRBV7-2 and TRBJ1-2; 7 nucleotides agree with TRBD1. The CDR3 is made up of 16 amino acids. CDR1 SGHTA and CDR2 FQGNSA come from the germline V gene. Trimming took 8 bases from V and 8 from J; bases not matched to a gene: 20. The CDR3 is CASHGDRHNEPGGYTF. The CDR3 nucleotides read TGTGCCAGCCACGGGGACAGACACAACGAACCAGGGGGCTACACCTTC.

CDR3 sequence reads: CASSETSGGALSTDTQYF. The CDR3 nucleotides are TGTGCCAGCAGTGAAACTAGCGGGGGGGCGCTCAGCACAGATACGCAGTATTTT. The genes are TRBV6-4 and TRBJ2-3; 13 bases are shared with TRBD2. The CDR3 is made up of 18 amino acids. Germline V gives CDR1 MRHNA, CDR2 SNTAGT. With V trimmed by 3 bases and J by 0 bases, 6 bases remained unmatched.

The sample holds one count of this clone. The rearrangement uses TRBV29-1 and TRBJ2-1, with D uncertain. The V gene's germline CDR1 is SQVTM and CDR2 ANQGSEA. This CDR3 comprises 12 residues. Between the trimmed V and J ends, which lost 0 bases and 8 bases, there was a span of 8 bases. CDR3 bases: TGCAGCGTTGAAGACAGACTCTATGAGCAGTTCTTC. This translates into CSVEDRLYEQFF.

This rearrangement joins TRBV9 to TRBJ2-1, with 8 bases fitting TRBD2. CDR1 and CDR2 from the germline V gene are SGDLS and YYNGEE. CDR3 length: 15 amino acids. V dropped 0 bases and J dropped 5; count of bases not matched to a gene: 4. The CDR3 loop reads CASSVDGTSNNEQFF. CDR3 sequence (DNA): TGTGCCAGCAGCGTAGACGGGACTAGTAACAATGAGCAGTTCTTC.

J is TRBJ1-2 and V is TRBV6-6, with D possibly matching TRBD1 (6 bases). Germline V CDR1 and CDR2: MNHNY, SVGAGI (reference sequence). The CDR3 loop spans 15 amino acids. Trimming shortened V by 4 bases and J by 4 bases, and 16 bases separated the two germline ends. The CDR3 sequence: CASSLGAGTAYGYTF. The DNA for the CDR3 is TGTGCCAGCAGTTTGGGGGCCGGGACGGCCTATGGCTACACCTTC.

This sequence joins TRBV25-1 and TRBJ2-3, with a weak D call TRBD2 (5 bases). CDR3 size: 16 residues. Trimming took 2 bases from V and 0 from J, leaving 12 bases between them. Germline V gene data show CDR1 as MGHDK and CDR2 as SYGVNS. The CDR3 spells CASSEHWRASTDTQYF. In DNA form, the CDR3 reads TGTGCCAGCAGTGAACACTGGCGGGCTAGCACAGATACGCAGTATTTT.

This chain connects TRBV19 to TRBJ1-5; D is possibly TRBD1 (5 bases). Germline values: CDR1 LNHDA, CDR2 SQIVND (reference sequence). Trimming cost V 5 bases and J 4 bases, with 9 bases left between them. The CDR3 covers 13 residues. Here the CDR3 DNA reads TGTGCCAGTAGTTCCCGACAGAATCAGCCCCAGCATTTT. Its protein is CASSSRQNQPQHF.

The CDR3: CASSTRQVYMNTEAFF. CDR3 DNA sequence: TGTGCCAGCAGCACCCGACAGGTCTACATGAACACTGAAGCTTTCTTT. The rearrangement links TRBV21-1 to TRBJ1-1; the listed D gene, TRBD1, was not tested against the DNA. TRBV21-1 corresponds to a pseudogene. This CDR3 is 16 amino acids long.

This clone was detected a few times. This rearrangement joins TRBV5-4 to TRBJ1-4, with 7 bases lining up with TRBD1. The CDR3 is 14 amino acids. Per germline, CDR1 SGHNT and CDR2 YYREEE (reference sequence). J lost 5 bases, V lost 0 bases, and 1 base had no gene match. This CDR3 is CASSLDRGNEKLFF. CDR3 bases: TGTGCCAGCAGCTTGGACAGGGGAAATGAAAAACTGTTTTTT. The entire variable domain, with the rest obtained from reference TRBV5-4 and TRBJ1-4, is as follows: ETGVTQSPTHLIKTRGQQVTLRCSSQSGHNTVSWYQQALGQGPQFIFQYYREEENGRGNFPPRFSGLQFPNYSSELNVNALELDDSALYLCASSLDRGNEKLFFGSGTQLSVL.

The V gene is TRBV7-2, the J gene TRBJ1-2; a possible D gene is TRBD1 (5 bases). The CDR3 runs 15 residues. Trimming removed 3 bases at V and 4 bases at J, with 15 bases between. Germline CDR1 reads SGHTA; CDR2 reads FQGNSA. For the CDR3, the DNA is TGTGCCAGCAGCTTTTCCCCAGGGAATCCCTATGGCTACACCTTC. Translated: CASSFSPGNPYGYTF.

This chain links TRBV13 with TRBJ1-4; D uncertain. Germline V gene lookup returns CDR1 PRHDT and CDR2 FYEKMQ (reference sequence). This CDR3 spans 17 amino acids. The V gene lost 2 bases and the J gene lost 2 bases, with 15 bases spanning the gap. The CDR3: CASSLRGFGPTNEKLFF. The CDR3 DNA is TGTGCCAGCAGCTTACGGGGATTCGGACCCACTAATGAAAAACTGTTTTTT.

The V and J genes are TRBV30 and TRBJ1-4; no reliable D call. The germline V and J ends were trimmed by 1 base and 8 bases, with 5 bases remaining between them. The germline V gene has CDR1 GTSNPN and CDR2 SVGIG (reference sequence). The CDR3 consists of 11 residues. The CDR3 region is CAWSAPEKLFF. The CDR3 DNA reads TGTGCCTGGAGTGCCCCGGAAAAACTGTTTTTT.

CDR3 in amino acids: CASSHPFGQNTEAFF. The CDR3 DNA reads as TGCGCCAGCAGTCACCCCTTCGGACAGAACACTGAAGCTTTCTTT. The chain has TRBV23-1 and TRBJ1-1, with a weak D call TRBD1 (5 bases). TRBV23-1 falls under the ORF class, with uncertain function. Deletions cut 3 bases from V and 1 base from J, with 12 bases between. The CDR3 spans 15 residues.

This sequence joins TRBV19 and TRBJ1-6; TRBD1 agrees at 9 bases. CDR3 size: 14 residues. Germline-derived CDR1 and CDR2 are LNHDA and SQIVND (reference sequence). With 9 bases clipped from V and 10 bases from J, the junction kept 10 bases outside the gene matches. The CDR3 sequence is CASLGGQGWSPLHF. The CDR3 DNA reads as TGTGCCAGCCTGGGGGGACAGGGATGGTCACCCCTCCACTTT.

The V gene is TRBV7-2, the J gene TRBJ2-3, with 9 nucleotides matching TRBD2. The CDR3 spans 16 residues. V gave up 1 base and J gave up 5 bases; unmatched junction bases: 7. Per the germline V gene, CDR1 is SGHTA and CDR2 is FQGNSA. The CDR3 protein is CASSLGWRGGGDTQYF. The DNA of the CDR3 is TGTGCCAGCAGCTTAGGATGGCGGGGGGGCGGAGATACGCAGTATTTT.

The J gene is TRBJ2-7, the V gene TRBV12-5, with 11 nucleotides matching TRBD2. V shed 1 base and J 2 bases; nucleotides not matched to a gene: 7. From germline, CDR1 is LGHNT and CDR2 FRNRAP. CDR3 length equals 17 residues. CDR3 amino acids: CASGLATSGAFTYEQYF. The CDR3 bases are TGTGCTAGTGGTTTGGCGACTAGCGGGGCCTTTACCTACGAGCAGTACTTC.

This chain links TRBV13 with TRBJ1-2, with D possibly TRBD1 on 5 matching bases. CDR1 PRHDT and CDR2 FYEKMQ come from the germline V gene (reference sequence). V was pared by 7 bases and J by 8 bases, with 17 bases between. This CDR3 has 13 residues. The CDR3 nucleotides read TGTGCCAGCAACTCAGATCGGGGGTCGGGCTACACCTTC. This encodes CASNSDRGSGYTF.

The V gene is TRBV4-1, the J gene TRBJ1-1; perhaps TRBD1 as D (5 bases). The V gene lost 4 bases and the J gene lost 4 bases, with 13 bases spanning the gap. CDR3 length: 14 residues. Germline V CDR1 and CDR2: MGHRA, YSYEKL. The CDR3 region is CASSLRQTLTEAFF. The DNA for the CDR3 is TGCGCCAGCAGCCTGAGACAGACACTCACTGAAGCTTTCTTT.

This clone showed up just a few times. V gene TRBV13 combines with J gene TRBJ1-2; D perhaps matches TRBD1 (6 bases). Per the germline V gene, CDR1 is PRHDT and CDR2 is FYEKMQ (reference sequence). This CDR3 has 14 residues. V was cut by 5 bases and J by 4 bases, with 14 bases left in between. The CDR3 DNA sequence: TGTGCCAGCAGCAACCGAGGGGGTGGCTATGGCTACACCTTC. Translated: CASSNRGGGYGYTF.